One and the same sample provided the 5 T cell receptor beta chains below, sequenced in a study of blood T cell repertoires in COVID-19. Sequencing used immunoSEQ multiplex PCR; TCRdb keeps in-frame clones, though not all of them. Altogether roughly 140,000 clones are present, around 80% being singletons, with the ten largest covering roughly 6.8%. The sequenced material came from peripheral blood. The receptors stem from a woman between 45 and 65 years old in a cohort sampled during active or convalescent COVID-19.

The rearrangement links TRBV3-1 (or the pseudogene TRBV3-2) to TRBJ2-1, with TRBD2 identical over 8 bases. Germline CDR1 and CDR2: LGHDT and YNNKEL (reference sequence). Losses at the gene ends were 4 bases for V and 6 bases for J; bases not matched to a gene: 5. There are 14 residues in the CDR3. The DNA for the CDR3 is TGTGCCAGCAGCCCGGGACTAGTCTCCAATGAGCAGTTCTTC. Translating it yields CASSPGLVSNEQFF.

The CDR3 reads CASSFTDSSYGYTF. The DNA for the CDR3 is TGCGCCAGCAGCTTCACCGACAGTAGCTATGGCTACACCTTC. V is TRBV5-1 and J is TRBJ1-2, with D maybe TRBD1 (5 bases). The CDR3 has 14 residues. The ends were cut back, 2 bases at V and 4 bases at J, with 12 bases in the middle. The V gene's germline CDR1 is SGHRS and CDR2 YFSETQ.

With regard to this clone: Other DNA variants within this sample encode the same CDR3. The CDR3 DNA reads as TGTGCCAGTAGTATCCGGGGGAATAGCAATCAGCCCCAGCATTTT. Protein product: CASSIRGNSNQPQHF. This chain connects TRBV19 to TRBJ1-5; a possible D gene is TRBD1 (5 bases). Trimming took off 3 bases at V and 0 bases at J, with 9 bases between the two ends. CDR3 length: 15 amino acids. CDR1 LNHDA and CDR2 SQIVND come from the germline V gene (reference sequence).

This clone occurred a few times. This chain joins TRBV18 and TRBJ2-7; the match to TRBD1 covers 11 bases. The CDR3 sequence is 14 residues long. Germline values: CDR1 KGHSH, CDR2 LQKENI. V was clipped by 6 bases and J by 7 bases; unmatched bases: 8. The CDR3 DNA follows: TGTGCCAGCTCCCCCGGGACAGGGGGGATTGAGCAGTACTTC. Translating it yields CASSPGTGGIEQYF.

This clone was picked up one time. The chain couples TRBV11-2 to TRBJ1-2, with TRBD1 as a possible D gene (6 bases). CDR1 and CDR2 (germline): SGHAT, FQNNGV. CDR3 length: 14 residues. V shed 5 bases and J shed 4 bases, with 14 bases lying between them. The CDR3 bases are TGTGCCAGCAGCCCACAGGGAGACGGCTATGGCTACACCTTC. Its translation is CASSPQGDGYGYTF.